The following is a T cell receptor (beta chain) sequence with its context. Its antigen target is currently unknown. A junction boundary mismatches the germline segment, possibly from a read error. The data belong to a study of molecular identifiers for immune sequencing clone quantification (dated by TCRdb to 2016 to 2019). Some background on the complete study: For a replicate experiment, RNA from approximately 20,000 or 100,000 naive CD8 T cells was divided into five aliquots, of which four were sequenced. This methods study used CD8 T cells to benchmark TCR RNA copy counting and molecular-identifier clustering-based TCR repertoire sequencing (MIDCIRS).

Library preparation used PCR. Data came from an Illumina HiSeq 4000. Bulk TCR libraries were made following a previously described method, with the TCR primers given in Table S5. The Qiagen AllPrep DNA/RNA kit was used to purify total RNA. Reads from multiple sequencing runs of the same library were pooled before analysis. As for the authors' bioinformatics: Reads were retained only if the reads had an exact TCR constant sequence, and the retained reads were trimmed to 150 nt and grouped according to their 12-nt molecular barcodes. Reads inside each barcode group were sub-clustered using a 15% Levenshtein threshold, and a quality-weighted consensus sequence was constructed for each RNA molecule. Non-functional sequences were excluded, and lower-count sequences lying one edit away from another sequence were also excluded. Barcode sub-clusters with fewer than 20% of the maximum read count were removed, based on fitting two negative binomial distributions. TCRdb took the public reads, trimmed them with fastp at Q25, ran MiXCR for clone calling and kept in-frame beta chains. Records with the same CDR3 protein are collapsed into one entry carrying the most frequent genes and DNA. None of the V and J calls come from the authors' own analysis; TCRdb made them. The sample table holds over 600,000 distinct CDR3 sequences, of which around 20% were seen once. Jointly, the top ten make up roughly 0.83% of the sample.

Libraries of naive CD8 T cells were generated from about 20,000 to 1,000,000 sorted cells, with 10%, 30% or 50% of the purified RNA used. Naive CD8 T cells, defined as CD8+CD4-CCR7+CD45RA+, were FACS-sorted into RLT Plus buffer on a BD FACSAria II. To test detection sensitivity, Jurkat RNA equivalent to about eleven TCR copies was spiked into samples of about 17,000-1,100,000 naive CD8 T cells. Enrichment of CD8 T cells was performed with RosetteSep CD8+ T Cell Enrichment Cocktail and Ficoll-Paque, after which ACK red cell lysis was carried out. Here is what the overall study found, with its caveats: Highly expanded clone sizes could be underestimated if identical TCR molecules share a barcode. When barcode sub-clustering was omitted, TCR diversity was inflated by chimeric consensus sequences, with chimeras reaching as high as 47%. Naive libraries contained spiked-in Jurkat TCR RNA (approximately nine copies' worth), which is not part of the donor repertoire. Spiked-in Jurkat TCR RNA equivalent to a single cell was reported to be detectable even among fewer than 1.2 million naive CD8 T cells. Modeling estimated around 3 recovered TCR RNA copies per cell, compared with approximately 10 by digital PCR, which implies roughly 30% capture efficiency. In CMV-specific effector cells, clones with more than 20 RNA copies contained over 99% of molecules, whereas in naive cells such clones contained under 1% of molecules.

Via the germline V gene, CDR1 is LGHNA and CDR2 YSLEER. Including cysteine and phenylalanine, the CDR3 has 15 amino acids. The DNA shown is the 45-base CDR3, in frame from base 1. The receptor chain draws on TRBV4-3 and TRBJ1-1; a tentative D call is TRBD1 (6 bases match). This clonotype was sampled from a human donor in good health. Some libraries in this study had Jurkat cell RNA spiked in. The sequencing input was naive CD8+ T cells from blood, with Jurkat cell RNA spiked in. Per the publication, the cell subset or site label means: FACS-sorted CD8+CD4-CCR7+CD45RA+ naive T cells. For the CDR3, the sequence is CASSQVGQLNAEAFF. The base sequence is TGCGCCAGCAGCCAAGTAGGACAGCTGAACGCTGAAGCTTTCTTT.